The clone carrying this T cell receptor beta chain came up many times. The germline gives CDR1 MRHNA, CDR2 SNTAGT. V gave up 0 bases and J gave up 4 bases; unmatched junction bases: 1. The CDR3 totals 15 residues. Profiling relied on immunoSEQ multiplex PCR, and the TCRdb table lists in-frame clones only, not all of them. The sample has more than 300,000 clones, around 89% seen once. This specimen comes from a study of blood T cell repertoires in COVID-19. The source is a woman aged 40 to 50 with COVID-19, enrolled during active disease. V is TRBV6-4 and J is TRBJ2-3; 10 bases fit TRBD2. The sample was peripheral blood. CDR3 residues: CASSDSSGGPDTQYF. The CDR3 DNA reads as TGTGCCAGCAGTGACTCTAGCGGGGGGCCAGATACGCAGTATTTT.